The next 25 T cell receptor beta chains were all read from a single sample in a study of shared clonotypes between healthy human individuals. Terminally differentiated effector memory CD45RA+ cells were excluded from the naive CD8 cells, which were CD45RO-negative and positively selected for CCR7. The assay was immunoSEQ multiplex PCR, and TCRdb's table has in-frame clones only and misses some. The profile shows hundreds of thousands of clones, nearly 95% of them singletons. The material sequenced was naive CD8+ T cells sorted from blood. These receptor sequences come from a man younger than 40 in good health.

The V call is TRBV6-1, the J call TRBJ2-1; tentative D call: TRBD1 (5 bases). V was pared by 1 base and J by 0 bases, with 13 bases between. CDR1 MNHNS and CDR2 SASEGT come from the germline V gene. The CDR3 is 17 residues long. The CDR3 nucleotides are TGTGCCAGCAGTGAAGGCTGGGGCACCCACTCCTACAATGAGCAGTTCTTC. As protein: CASSEGWGTHSYNEQFF.

The gene calls are TRBV28 and TRBJ1-3; no definite D call. The germline V gene has CDR1 MDHEN and CDR2 SYDVKM. The germline V and J ends were trimmed by 3 bases and 0 bases, with 12 bases remaining between them. This CDR3 is built from 16 residues. CDR3 bases: TGTGCCAGCAGTTTGCCAGGAGCCCACTCTGGAAACACCATATATTTT. Its translation: CASSLPGAHSGNTIYF.

This chain uses TRBV7-9 with TRBJ1-1; the match to TRBD1 covers 7 bases. V lost 3 bases to trimming and J lost 2 bases; unmatched junction nucleotides: 12. Per germline, CDR1 SEHNR and CDR2 FQNEAQ (reference sequence). The CDR3 is made up of 17 amino acids. The CDR3 coding sequence is TGTGCCAGCAGCTTTAGAGGACAGGAGACTGACAACACTGAAGCTTTCTTT. It is translated as CASSFRGQETDNTEAFF.

This clone has more than one count but fewer than ten. This chain uses TRBV28 with TRBJ1-5; D not resolved. Trimming stripped 10 bases from V and 0 bases from J, with 13 bases between. This CDR3 region has 14 residues. Germline CDR1 MDHEN, CDR2 SYDVKM. In DNA, the CDR3 is TGTGCCACCAAGACAAGCCATAGCAATCAGCCCCAGCATTTT. It encodes CATKTSHSNQPQHF.

This clone came up once. The rearrangement joins TRBV10-3 to TRBJ2-1, with TRBD2 as a possible D gene (6 bases). The CDR3 has 14 residues. The V gene's germline CDR1 is ENHRY and CDR2 SYGVKD. Trimming removed 10 bases from V and 5 bases from J, with 18 bases in between. The CDR3 bases are TGTGCCACCCTGCGGGACTCTAACAACAATGAGCAGTTCTTC. This sequence encodes CATLRDSNNNEQFF.

As concerns this clone: The sample has other DNA sequences that encode this CDR3 too. The chain employs TRBV6-1 and TRBJ2-1; 10 nucleotides match TRBD2. This CDR3 spans 15 amino acids. Germline values: CDR1 MNHNS, CDR2 SASEGT. V trimming: 2 bases; J trimming: 2 bases; junction bases outside the gene matches: 0. This CDR3 is CASSELAGAYNEQFF. DNA for the CDR3: TGTGCCAGCAGTGAACTAGCGGGGGCCTACAATGAGCAGTTCTTC.

The chain has TRBV9 and TRBJ2-7; 12 bases line up with TRBD2. The CDR3 covers 15 residues. Germline V lookup: CDR1 SGDLS, CDR2 YYNGEE. Losses at the gene ends were 3 bases for V and 3 bases for J; bases not matched to a gene: 4. CDR3 bases: TGTGCCAGCAGCGCGACTAGCGGGAGCAGCTACGAGCAGTACTTC. Translated, it gives CASSATSGSSYEQYF. Combining the CDR3 with reference TRBV9 and TRBJ2-7 gives the whole variable domain DSGVTQTPKHLITATGQRVTLRCSPRSGDLSVYWYQQSLDQGLQFLIQYYNGEERAKGNILERFSAQQFPDLHSELNLSSLELGDSALYFCASSATSGSSYEQYFGPGTRLTVT.

The chain recombines TRBV19 with TRBJ2-5, with no clear D. V dropped 3 bases and J dropped 5 bases, with 19 bases sitting between them. The germline CDR1 and CDR2 sequences are LNHDA and SQIVND (reference sequence). The CDR3 is 16 amino acids. CDR3 coding DNA: TGTGCCAGTAGTATCTTCAGTGGCCACGAGCTCGAGACCCAGTACTTC. The encoded protein is CASSIFSGHELETQYF.

The chain joins TRBV7-3 to TRBJ2-7, with 9 positions matching TRBD1. CDR3 size: 14 residues. The germline CDR1 and CDR2 sequences are SGHTA and FQGTGA. J was trimmed by 6 bases and V by 5 bases; bases with no gene match: 8. Written as DNA, the CDR3 is TGTGCCAGCAGCCCGGGACAGGGCCGTCGCGAGCAGTACTTC. Amino acids: CASSPGQGRREQYF.

The V and J genes are TRBV27 and TRBJ2-2; D assignment may be TRBD1 or TRBD2 (5 bases each). V was trimmed by 7 bases and J by 7 bases, leaving 19 bases between them. Per the germline V gene, CDR1 is MNHEY and CDR2 is SMNVEV (reference sequence). CDR3 size: 15 residues. The CDR3 region is CASKGEGNLSGELFF. The DNA of the CDR3 is TGTGCCAGCAAGGGCGAGGGGAACTTGAGCGGGGAGCTGTTTTTT.

The rearrangement uses TRBV29-1 and TRBJ2-1; D not resolved. CDR3 length equals 13 residues. V dropped 1 base and J dropped 8 bases, with 12 bases sitting between them. The germline V gene has CDR1 SQVTM and CDR2 ANQGSEA. CDR3 region: CSVEGPVGDEQFF. In DNA, the CDR3 is TGCAGCGTTGAAGGGCCAGTAGGCGATGAGCAGTTCTTC.

The chain uses TRBV4-3 and TRBJ1-2, with D hard to call. The CDR3 has 14 residues. Germline loops: CDR1 LGHNA, CDR2 YSLEER. Trimming removed 3 bases at V and 11 bases at J, with 19 bases between. CDR3 in DNA: TGCGCCAGCAGCCATTTTTTGTCCGCCCGTGGATACACCTTC. As protein: CASSHFLSARGYTF.

This chain joins TRBV6-6 and TRBJ2-7; unclear D gene. The germline gives CDR1 MNHNY, CDR2 SVGAGI (reference sequence). The germline V and J ends were trimmed by 2 bases and 0 bases, with 11 bases remaining between them. CDR3 size: 15 residues. This CDR3 reads CASSYGTLVSYEQYF. The CDR3 region has the DNA TGTGCCAGCAGTTACGGAACACTCGTCTCCTACGAGCAGTACTTC.

The chain carries TRBV28 and TRBJ2-2; D is uncertain. Trimming stripped 7 bases from V and 4 bases from J, with 19 bases between. Germline lookup yields CDR1 MDHEN and CDR2 SYDVKM. The CDR3 sequence is 16 residues long. The CDR3 loop is CASKDRAGIGTGELFF. CDR3 nucleotides: TGTGCCAGCAAGGACCGGGCTGGGATAGGCACCGGGGAGCTGTTTTTT.

The V call is TRBV9, the J call TRBJ2-3; weak D call: TRBD2 (6 bases). CDR3 length: 16 amino acids. V was pared by 4 bases and J by 2 bases, with 17 bases between. Germline CDR1 reads SGDLS; CDR2 reads YYNGEE. CDR3 sequence reads: CASSRGEALVTDTQYF. The CDR3 DNA reads as TGTGCCAGCAGCCGTGGGGAGGCTCTGGTCACAGATACGCAGTATTTT.

The J gene is TRBJ2-1, the V gene TRBV27; 9 nucleotides line up with TRBD2. This CDR3 spans 16 amino acids. Germline CDR1 reads MNHEY; CDR2 reads SMNVEV (reference sequence). Unmatched junction bases numbered 7, after V lost 5 bases and J lost 2 bases. The CDR3 region has the DNA TGTGCCAGCAGTGCATCTAGCGGGGAAACCTACAATGAGCAGTTCTTC. Amino acids: CASSASSGETYNEQFF.

This clone was found once. As DNA, the CDR3 is TGTGCCAGCAGTCCCCCGGCTAGCGGAGGAACCAGGGCCCAGTACTTC. Its translation is CASSPPASGGTRAQYF. The chain carries TRBV27 and TRBJ2-5; 7 nucleotides line up with TRBD2. The CDR3 runs 16 residues. CDR1 is MNHEY and CDR2 is SMNVEV in the germline V gene (reference sequence). Trimming at V came to 5 bases and at J to 9 bases, leaving 18 bases not matched to a gene.

The CDR3 is CASSLASGPRFNEQFF. The CDR3 region has the DNA TGTGCCAGCAGCTTAGCTAGCGGTCCTAGATTCAATGAGCAGTTCTTC. The V and J genes are TRBV7-9 and TRBJ2-1, with a tentative D call TRBD2 (6 bases). Germline V gene data show CDR1 as SEHNR and CDR2 as FQNEAQ (reference sequence). V was shortened by 0 bases and J by 6 bases, with 15 bases between the two germline ends. The CDR3 extends over 16 amino acids.

CDR3 protein: CASSQLGEGLEQYF. CDR3 DNA sequence: TGTGCCAGCAGCCAGTTGGGGGAAGGGCTCGAGCAGTACTTC. This chain links TRBV14 with TRBJ2-7, with D perhaps TRBD1 or TRBD2 (5 bases each). CDR1 SGHDN and CDR2 FVKESK come from the germline V gene. V lost 3 bases and J 6 bases, leaving 15 bases between the germline ends. The CDR3 covers 14 residues.

The chain links TRBV28 to TRBJ2-2; D call uncertain. Germline V CDR1 and CDR2: MDHEN, SYDVKM. Trimming removed 2 bases from V and 1 base from J, with 2 bases in between. This CDR3 spans 13 amino acids. Here the CDR3 reads CASSLRNTGELFF. The CDR3 DNA reads as TGTGCCAGCAGTTTAAGGAACACCGGGGAGCTGTTTTTT. Complete variable domain (other parts from reference TRBV28 and TRBJ2-2): DVKVTQSSRYLVKRTGEKVFLECVQDMDHENMFWYRQDPGLGLRLIYFSYDVKMKEKGDIPEGYSVSREKKERFSLILESASTNQTSMYLCASSLRNTGELFFGEGSRLTVL.

The chain joins TRBV28 to TRBJ2-1; D gene unclear. The CDR3 covers 15 residues. Germline assignment: CDR1 MDHEN and CDR2 SYDVKM. V shed 3 bases and J shed 10 bases, with 19 bases lying between them. DNA for the CDR3: TGTGCCAGCAGTTTTGAGGAAAGCCCTTCTCTGGAGCAGTTCTTC. It translates to CASSFEESPSLEQFF.

This chain links TRBV29-1 with TRBJ2-2; TRBD2 agrees at 8 bases. Trimming removed 7 bases from V and 0 bases from J; junction bases left unmatched: 7. Germline-derived CDR1 and CDR2 are SQVTM and ANQGSEA. The CDR3 runs to 15 residues. CDR3 nucleotide sequence: TGCAGCGGAACGACTAGCGAATCGAACACCGGGGAGCTGTTTTTT. It translates to CSGTTSESNTGELFF.

This sequence joins TRBV5-4 and TRBJ1-1, with D possibly TRBD1 on 5 matching bases. Germline V gives CDR1 SGHNT, CDR2 YYREEE (reference sequence). The CDR3 is 16 amino acids. Trimming shortened V by 4 bases and J by 2 bases, and 18 bases separated the two germline ends. CDR3 nucleotides: TGTGCCAGCAGCCCGCCCTCCGGGGCCTTAAACACTGAAGCTTTCTTT. Amino acid sequence: CASSPPSGALNTEAFF.

V gene TRBV7-9 combines with J gene TRBJ2-5; 8 nucleotides match TRBD2. CDR1 is SEHNR, CDR2 FQNEAQ, per germline (reference sequence). This CDR3 comprises 11 residues. CDR3 residues: CASGNQETQYF. Here the CDR3 DNA reads TGTGCTAGCGGGAACCAAGAGACCCAGTACTTC.

The chain couples TRBV28 to TRBJ2-1; the D gene is possibly TRBD2 (6 bases). V lost 5 bases, J lost 3 bases, and 11 bases lay in between. The CDR3 is 14 amino acids. Germline V CDR1 and CDR2: MDHEN, SYDVKM. CDR3 nucleotides: TGTGCCAGCAGTCGGGAGATCCACTACAATGAGCAGTTCTTC. As protein: CASSREIHYNEQFF.